These 24 T cell receptor beta chains were sequenced from one sample in a study of shared clonotypes between healthy human individuals. The data were produced by immunoSEQ multiplex PCR, yet TCRdb's version contains in-frame clones alone and is incomplete. The data show 2 million to 2.5 million clones, approximately 94% seen once. Sequenced material: naive CD4+ T cells from PBMCs. Sample subset: CD45RA+ positively selected. These TCRs come from a man younger than 30 in good health. Some clones in this sample may be carry-over from other donors' samples.

The chain uses TRBV2 and TRBJ1-5, with D maybe TRBD1 (5 bases). Trimming removed 6 bases from V and 6 bases from J, with 15 bases in between. This CDR3 is 14 amino acids long. Per germline, CDR1 SNHLY and CDR2 FYNNEI. CDR3 loop: CASSPLTGGQPQHF. The CDR3 DNA follows: TGTGCCAGCAGCCCCCTGACGGGGGGTCAGCCCCAGCATTTT.

CDR3 DNA: TGTGCCAGCAGCGGTAGCGGAAACTCCTACAATGAGCAGTTCTTC. Its translation is CASSGSGNSYNEQFF. The V call is TRBV9, the J call TRBJ2-1, with D possibly matching TRBD2 (6 bases). CDR3 length: 15 residues. The germline V gene encodes CDR1 SGDLS and CDR2 YYNGEE. Trimming stripped 3 bases from V and 0 bases from J, with 10 bases between.

This clone appeared a single time. This chain links TRBV30 with TRBJ2-7, with D possibly TRBD1 on 5 matching bases. Trimming removed 1 base at V and 6 bases at J, with 10 bases between. Germline CDR1 is GTSNPN and CDR2 is SVGIG (reference sequence). The CDR3 totals 12 residues. The CDR3 spells CAWSALGLEQYF. CDR3 nucleotide sequence: TGTGCCTGGAGTGCCTTGGGGCTCGAGCAGTACTTC.

The chain links TRBV11-2 to TRBJ1-3; 9 bases are a match to TRBD1. The ends lost 5 bases at V and 4 bases at J; junction bases unmatched: 9. Germline V gives CDR1 SGHAT, CDR2 FQNNGV. The length of the CDR3 is 16 residues. The CDR3 loop is CASSLLWTGVGNTIYF. In nucleotides, the CDR3 is TGTGCCAGCAGCCTCCTCTGGACAGGGGTCGGAAACACCATATATTTT. Supplemented by reference TRBV11-2 and TRBJ1-3, the full variable domain reads EAGVAQSPRYKIIEKRQSVAFWCNPISGHATLYWYQQILGQGPKLLIQFQNNGVVDDSQLPKDRFSAERLKGVDSTLKIQPAKLEDSAVYLCASSLLWTGVGNTIYFGEGSWLTVV.

The rearrangement links TRBV5-4 to TRBJ2-1; D is possibly TRBD1 (6 bases). The CDR3 is made up of 16 amino acids. The germline CDR1 and CDR2 sequences are SGHNT and YYREEE (reference sequence). Trimming stripped 0 bases from V and 3 bases from J, with 13 bases between. DNA for the CDR3: TGTGCCAGCAGCTTGGGTGGGGGCACATACTACAATGAGCAGTTCTTC. Amino acids: CASSLGGGTYYNEQFF.

The chain joins TRBV19 to TRBJ2-1; weak D call: TRBD2 (6 bases). The CDR3 is 15 residues long. V was clipped by 5 bases and J by 2 bases, with 13 bases between them. Germline CDR1 reads LNHDA; CDR2 reads SQIVND (reference sequence). The DNA for the CDR3 is TGTGCCAGTAGTCGCCTAGCGAATACCTACAATGAGCAGTTCTTC. This gives the protein CASSRLANTYNEQFF.

The chain uses TRBV5-6 and TRBJ2-5; 8 nucleotides match TRBD2. Germline V gene lookup returns CDR1 SGHDT and CDR2 YYEEEE. Trimming removed 3 bases from V and 8 bases from J; junction bases left unmatched: 12. The CDR3 covers 15 residues. The CDR3 spells CASSSRGLAGGTQYF. CDR3 in DNA: TGTGCCAGCAGCTCTCGCGGGCTAGCGGGCGGAACCCAGTACTTC.

This clone is a singleton in its sample. Other DNA sequences in the same sample also yield this CDR3. The chain links TRBV5-1 to TRBJ2-1, with 7 bases lining up with TRBD2. J lost 3 bases, V lost 0 bases, and 3 bases had no gene match. CDR3 length: 15 amino acids. Germline CDR1 reads SGHRS; CDR2 reads YFSETQ. The CDR3, as DNA: TGCGCCAGCAGCTTGGGCGGGAGCGTCTACAATGAGCAGTTCTTC. Its translation: CASSLGGSVYNEQFF.

This chain links TRBV10-3 with TRBJ2-7; D not resolved. With 2 bases removed from V and 5 bases from J, the gap between germline ends came to 13 bases. CDR3 length equals 14 residues. Germline CDR1 and CDR2: ENHRY and SYGVKD. The CDR3 protein is CAISESVGAHEQYF. DNA for the CDR3: TGTGCCATCAGTGAGAGTGTAGGTGCGCACGAGCAGTACTTC.

This clone is a singleton in its sample. The sample has other DNA sequences that encode this CDR3 too. The rearrangement links TRBV7-9 to TRBJ1-1, with 9 bases identical to TRBD1. Germline loops: CDR1 SEHNR, CDR2 FQNEAQ (reference sequence). With V trimmed by 3 bases and J by 11 bases, 4 bases remained unmatched. The CDR3 is 12 residues long. The CDR3 is CASSFTGTGAFF. In DNA, the CDR3 is TGTGCCAGCAGCTTTACCGGGACAGGGGCTTTCTTT.

This chain joins TRBV28 and TRBJ2-7, with TRBD1 matching 8 bases. V was pared by 11 bases and J by 2 bases, with 26 bases of the junction left unmatched. This CDR3 region has 19 residues. CDR1 is MDHEN, CDR2 SYDVKM, per germline. This CDR3 reads CASRGRDVRRRDRPYEQYF. In DNA form, the CDR3 reads TGTGCCTCACGGGGTAGAGATGTCCGACGCCGGGACAGGCCCTACGAGCAGTACTTC.

This clone was seen only once. J is TRBJ2-3 and V is TRBV6-6, with 9 bases identical to TRBD2. The germline V gene has CDR1 MNHNY and CDR2 SVGAGI (reference sequence). The ends lost 6 bases at V and 5 bases at J; junction bases unmatched: 12. The CDR3 consists of 16 residues. CDR3 DNA sequence: TGTGCCAGCAGCAAATCCGCGGCGGGAGGGAGAGATACGCAGTATTTT. Encoded protein: CASSKSAAGGRDTQYF.

Of note for this clone: This CDR3 is also generated by other DNA sequences in the sample. V gene TRBV19 combines with J gene TRBJ2-2; D gene uncertain. The V end was cut by 1 base, the J end by 2 bases, with 8 bases between. CDR3 length: 15 residues. Looked up from germline, CDR1 is LNHDA and CDR2 is SQIVND (reference sequence). The chain's CDR3 is CASSIGGRNTGELFF. The CDR3 region has the DNA TGTGCCAGTAGTATAGGTGGTAGAAACACCGGGGAGCTGTTTTTT.

Here the CDR3 DNA reads TGTGCCAGCAGCTTGTGGGCGGGATTCGCCGAGCAGTACTTC. Translated: CASSLWAGFAEQYF. The chain is built from TRBV5-6 and TRBJ2-7; D perhaps matches TRBD2 (6 bases). Trimming cost V 1 base and J 6 bases, with 14 bases left between them. In germline, CDR1 is SGHDT, CDR2 YYEEEE. The CDR3 runs 14 residues. The variable domain in full, completed from reference TRBV5-6 and TRBJ2-7, reads DAGVTQSPTHLIKTRGQQVTLRCSPKSGHDTVSWYQQALGQGPQFIFQYYEEEERQRGNFPDRFSGHQFPNYSSELNVNALLLGDSALYLCASSLWAGFAEQYFGPGTRLTVT.

The V call is TRBV11-2, the J call TRBJ1-1; D is possibly TRBD1 (5 bases). The CDR3 is made up of 14 amino acids. The V gene lost 2 bases and the J gene lost 3 bases, with 10 bases spanning the gap. Germline CDR1 reads SGHAT; CDR2 reads FQNNGV. This CDR3 is CASSLSRGDTEAFF. The CDR3, as DNA: TGTGCCAGCAGCTTAAGTAGGGGCGACACTGAAGCTTTCTTT.

This chain connects TRBV14 to TRBJ2-5, with D possibly matching TRBD2 (5 bases). Between the trimmed V and J ends, which lost 1 base and 6 bases, there was a span of 9 bases. This CDR3 contains 13 residues. Germline loops: CDR1 SGHDN, CDR2 FVKESK. The CDR3 DNA sequence: TGTGCCAGCAGCCAAGCGGGGAGTAAGACCCAGTACTTC. Residues: CASSQAGSKTQYF. The full variable domain, rest sourced from reference TRBV14 and TRBJ2-5, is EAGVTQFPSHSVIEKGQTVTLRCDPISGHDNLYWYRRVMGKEIKFLLHFVKESKQDESGMPNNRFLAERTGGTYSTLKVQPAELEDSGVYFCASSQAGSKTQYFGPGTRLLVL.

The chain uses TRBV7-9 and TRBJ2-7, with 7 nucleotides matching TRBD1. The germline V gene encodes CDR1 SEHNR and CDR2 FQNEAQ (reference sequence). The CDR3 extends over 14 amino acids. Trimming at V came to 4 bases and at J to 2 bases, leaving 5 bases not matched to a gene. The CDR3: CASSSGTDAYEQYF. Here the CDR3 DNA reads TGTGCCAGCAGCTCCGGGACAGACGCCTACGAGCAGTACTTC.

This chain uses TRBV7-3 with TRBJ2-3; 8 positions agree with TRBD2. There are 14 residues in the CDR3. CDR1 is SGHTA, CDR2 FQGTGA, per germline. V dropped 5 bases and J dropped 0; count of bases not matched to a gene: 1. Here the CDR3 DNA reads TGTGCCAGCAGCGGCGGGGGGAGCACAGATACGCAGTATTTT. As protein: CASSGGGSTDTQYF.

The V call is TRBV2, the J call TRBJ2-5; D gene uncertain. Germline lookup yields CDR1 SNHLY and CDR2 FYNNEI. Trimming removed 3 bases from V and 2 bases from J, with 7 bases in between. This CDR3 has 13 residues. CDR3: CASSENRQETQYF. In DNA, the CDR3 is TGTGCCAGCAGTGAGAACAGACAAGAGACCCAGTACTTC.

This clone appeared once. This sample includes further DNA sequences coding for the same CDR3. The CDR3 here is CASSPDRGYTDTQYF. Here the CDR3 DNA reads TGCGCCAGCAGCCCGGACAGGGGATACACAGATACGCAGTATTTT. The chain uses TRBV5-1 and TRBJ2-3; 9 nucleotides match TRBD1. The length of the CDR3 is 15 residues. The V gene's germline CDR1 is SGHRS and CDR2 YFSETQ. J was trimmed by 2 bases and V by 4 bases; bases with no gene match: 5.

The gene calls are TRBV27 and TRBJ1-5; the D is unclear. CDR1 and CDR2 (germline): MNHEY, SMNVEV (reference sequence). The CDR3 is made up of 12 amino acids. The V and J ends lost 5 bases and 9 bases respectively, with 11 bases between them. Here the CDR3 DNA reads TGTGCCAGCAGTCCGTACGGTATGCCCCAGCATTTT. Encoded protein: CASSPYGMPQHF.

This chain joins TRBV7-2 and TRBJ2-1, with 9 bases lining up with TRBD2. CDR3 size: 15 residues. V gave up 3 bases and J gave up 6 bases; unmatched junction bases: 6. In germline, CDR1 is SGHTA, CDR2 FQGNSA. CDR3 bases: TGTGCCAGCAGCTTTAGCGGGAGTGTGGGCAATGAGCAGTTCTTC. Protein product: CASSFSGSVGNEQFF.

This chain uses TRBV7-8 with TRBJ1-6; TRBD1 matches at 8 bases. CDR1 is SGHVS, CDR2 FQNEAQ, per germline. The CDR3 extends over 16 amino acids. Trimming took 5 bases from V and 9 from J; bases not matched to a gene: 12. The CDR3 sequence: CASSAQGAPGGSPLHF. Written as DNA, the CDR3 is TGTGCCAGCAGCGCTCAGGGGGCTCCGGGTGGTTCACCCCTCCACTTT.

The chain employs TRBV10-3 and TRBJ1-5; 8 bases fit TRBD1. The CDR3 sequence is 14 residues long. V was clipped by 7 bases and J by 2 bases; unmatched bases: 4. Germline lookup yields CDR1 ENHRY and CDR2 SYGVKD. This chain's CDR3 is CAINDRGGNQPQHF. The DNA for the CDR3 is TGTGCCATCAATGACAGGGGCGGCAATCAGCCCCAGCATTTT.